This entry lists 27 T cell receptor beta chains sequenced from one sample in a study of cytomegalovirus exposure and HLA in healthy donors. The PCR made use of 60 Vbeta and 13 Jbeta primers. Using immunoSEQ multiplex PCR, the repertoire was profiled, and TCRdb retains in-frame clones only, with some absent. The sample yields about 140,000 clones, almost 80% seen once. Sample: PBMCs. The receptors stem from a man in his late teens or twenties in good health and CMV-seronegative.

J is TRBJ1-4 and V is TRBV2, with TRBD1 identical over 8 bases. CDR3 length: 13 amino acids. The germline gives CDR1 SNHLY, CDR2 FYNNEI. The ends lost 6 bases at V and 7 bases at J; junction bases unmatched: 4. This chain's CDR3 is CASRETGAEKLFF. For the CDR3, the DNA is TGTGCCAGCAGAGAGACAGGGGCTGAAAAACTGTTTTTT.

V and J are TRBV9 and TRBJ1-1; 9 bases match TRBD1. CDR1 is SGDLS and CDR2 is YYNGEE in the germline V gene. The CDR3 consists of 15 residues. V was pared by 2 bases and J by 1 base, with 3 bases of the junction left unmatched. The DNA for the CDR3 is TGTGCCAGCAGCGTCGGGACAGGGACGAACACTGAAGCTTTCTTT. It specifies CASSVGTGTNTEAFF.

CDR3 region: CASSWDLDTDTQYF. In DNA form, the CDR3 reads TGTGCCAGCAGTTGGGACTTGGACACAGATACGCAGTATTTT. The chain has TRBV28 and TRBJ2-3; D is possibly TRBD2 (6 bases). Trimming pared 4 bases from V and 2 bases from J, leaving 10 bases between. Germline-derived CDR1 and CDR2 are MDHEN and SYDVKM. The CDR3 has 14 residues.

This chain uses TRBV9 with TRBJ1-1; maybe TRBD1 (5 bases). The V end was cut by 4 bases, the J end by 4 bases, with 23 bases between. The CDR3 spans 17 residues. The V gene's germline CDR1 is SGDLS and CDR2 YYNGEE. CDR3 nucleotides: TGTGCCAGCAGCCCCCACACGGATGCAGGGTTCAGCACTGAAGCTTTCTTT. Amino acids: CASSPHTDAGFSTEAFF.

CDR3 DNA sequence: TGTGCCAGCAGCTTTGGCCGAGGGTACGAGCAGTACTTC. Residues: CASSFGRGYEQYF. V is TRBV5-6 and J is TRBJ2-7; weak D call: TRBD2 (5 bases). V was trimmed by 2 bases and J by 4 bases, leaving 10 bases between them. The CDR3 has 13 amino acids. Germline V gene data show CDR1 as SGHDT and CDR2 as YYEEEE.

The chain joins TRBV27 to TRBJ2-7; D gene ambiguous. V lost 3 bases to trimming and J lost 6 bases, with 9 bases between them. Germline V gene lookup returns CDR1 MNHEY and CDR2 SMNVEV (reference sequence). The CDR3 extends over 12 amino acids. The CDR3 loop reads CASSFISGEQYF. CDR3 coding DNA: TGTGCCAGCAGTTTTATCTCGGGCGAGCAGTACTTC.

As DNA, the CDR3 is TGTGCCATCAGTGAGCTAGCGGGGTCCTACAATGAGCAGTTCTTC. Residues: CAISELAGSYNEQFF. The chain carries TRBV10-3 and TRBJ2-1; 9 nucleotides align to TRBD2. J lost 1 base, V lost 2 bases, and 0 bases had no gene match. Germline lookup yields CDR1 ENHRY and CDR2 SYGVKD. There are 15 residues in the CDR3.

The CDR3 DNA follows: TGCAGTGCTAGTGCGGGGAGCGAGCAGTACTTC. Its translation is CSASAGSEQYF. J is TRBJ2-7 and V is TRBV20-1; D may be TRBD2 (6 bases). CDR3 size: 11 residues. V gave up 3 bases and J gave up 6 bases, with 9 bases separating them. From germline, CDR1 is DFQATT and CDR2 SNEGSKA (reference sequence).

The J gene is TRBJ1-2, the V gene TRBV6-5; the D gene is possibly TRBD1 (6 bases). This CDR3 spans 14 amino acids. The germline V gene has CDR1 MNHEY and CDR2 SVGAGI. V lost 0 bases and J 4 bases, leaving 9 bases between the germline ends. Here the CDR3 DNA reads TGTGCCAGCAGTTACTCTGGGGGCACCTATGGCTACACCTTC. It yields the protein CASSYSGGTYGYTF.

This CDR3 is CASSSKTGPHTDTQYF. The CDR3 DNA is TGTGCCAGCAGCTCAAAGACAGGCCCACACACAGATACGCAGTATTTT. V usage is TRBV5-4 and J usage is TRBJ2-3, with a tentative D call TRBD1 (6 bases). This CDR3 is 16 amino acids long. CDR1 is SGHNT, CDR2 YYREEE, per germline (reference sequence). V lost 3 bases, J lost 2 bases, and 16 bases lay in between.

The chain links TRBV4-3 to TRBJ1-2; possible D gene TRBD1, 5 bases. Per germline, CDR1 LGHNA and CDR2 YSLEER. The length of the CDR3 is 15 residues. V lost 2 bases to trimming and J lost 6 bases, with 16 bases between them. The CDR3 nucleotides are TGCGCCAGCAGCCAAAACCCCGGGGGAGTAAATGGCTACACCTTC. It encodes CASSQNPGGVNGYTF.

V gene TRBV2 combines with J gene TRBJ1-2; 8 bases agree with TRBD1. V lost 7 bases, J lost 4 bases, and 5 bases stayed unmatched. Per germline, CDR1 SNHLY and CDR2 FYNNEI. This CDR3 has 13 residues. Written as DNA, the CDR3 is TGTGCCAGCATAGGACAGGGTCGCTATGGCTACACCTTC. Its translation is CASIGQGRYGYTF.

This clone was detected a few times. The chain has TRBV5-1 and TRBJ2-1, with TRBD2 identical over 7 bases. The trim removed 4 bases at V and 11 bases at J, leaving 6 bases unmatched. CDR3 size: 12 residues. Germline values: CDR1 SGHRS, CDR2 YFSETQ. The CDR3 DNA reads as TGCGCCAGCAGCGGGGGGGTTTTCAAGCAGTTCTTC. This codes for CASSGGVFKQFF.

This chain connects TRBV5-1 to TRBJ1-3; the D gene is possibly TRBD1 (5 bases). Per germline, CDR1 SGHRS and CDR2 YFSETQ. V lost 4 bases and J 0 bases, leaving 8 bases between the germline ends. The CDR3 totals 14 residues. CDR3 region: CASSQTDSGNTIYF. In nucleotides, the CDR3 is TGCGCCAGCAGCCAGACAGACTCTGGAAACACCATATATTTT. The entire variable domain, with the rest obtained from reference TRBV5-1 and TRBJ1-3, is as follows: KAGVTQTPRYLIKTRGQQVTLSCSPISGHRSVSWYQQTPGQGLQFLFEYFSETQRNKGNFPGRFSGRQFSNSRSEMNVSTLELGDSALYLCASSQTDSGNTIYFGEGSWLTVV.

This sequence joins TRBV27 and TRBJ2-1, with a possible D match to TRBD2 (6 bases). Germline V gene data show CDR1 as MNHEY and CDR2 as SMNVEV (reference sequence). This CDR3 comprises 12 residues. Deletions cut 6 bases from V and 9 bases from J, with 12 bases between. The CDR3: CASSLRGGEQFF. CDR3 coding DNA: TGTGCCAGCAGCCTCCGGGGAGGTGAGCAGTTCTTC.

The chain recombines TRBV7-9 with TRBJ1-1; D remains unclear. The CDR3 runs to 14 residues. With 1 base removed from V and 5 bases from J, the gap between germline ends came to 11 bases. Germline lookup yields CDR1 SEHNR and CDR2 FQNEAQ (reference sequence). CDR3 sequence reads: CASSLDGRITEAFF. CDR3 sequence (DNA): TGTGCCAGCAGCTTAGATGGGAGGATAACTGAAGCTTTCTTT.

This chain joins TRBV4-3 and TRBJ1-2, with TRBD1 matching 8 bases. Looked up from germline, CDR1 is LGHNA and CDR2 is YSLEER. Unmatched junction bases numbered 9, after V lost 1 base and J lost 8 bases. The CDR3 extends over 15 amino acids. CDR3 protein: CASSQGPATGDGYTF. The CDR3 DNA follows: TGCGCCAGCAGCCAAGGTCCCGCGACAGGGGACGGCTACACCTTC.

This clone has only a few counts. V and J are TRBV6-5 and TRBJ1-1, with D uncertain. This CDR3 is built from 15 residues. The V gene lost 4 bases and the J gene lost 1 base, with 13 bases spanning the gap. Per germline, CDR1 MNHEY and CDR2 SVGAGI. The CDR3 reads CASSLRVLTNTEAFF. DNA of the CDR3: TGTGCCAGCAGTTTGAGGGTTCTTACGAACACTGAAGCTTTCTTT.

The V gene is TRBV7-8, the J gene TRBJ1-1, with TRBD1 matching over 8 bases. Losses at the gene ends were 6 bases for V and 3 bases for J; bases not matched to a gene: 9. CDR1 is SGHVS and CDR2 is FQNEAQ in the germline V gene. This CDR3 has 15 residues. CDR3 residues: CASSYSGGLDTEAFF. The CDR3, as DNA: TGTGCCAGCAGTTACTCAGGGGGCTTGGACACTGAAGCTTTCTTT.

The chain carries TRBV5-6 and TRBJ1-6; D uncertain. Germline V CDR1 and CDR2: SGHDT, YYEEEE. This CDR3 contains 16 residues. V lost 2 bases and J 7 bases, leaving 16 bases between the germline ends. In DNA form, the CDR3 reads TGTGCCAGCAGCTTTTATCCAGGATTCCGGAATTCACCCCTCCACTTT. The encoded protein is CASSFYPGFRNSPLHF.

V usage is TRBV7-2 and J usage is TRBJ2-7, with TRBD1 identical over 10 bases. J was trimmed by 6 bases and V by 1 base; bases with no gene match: 6. The CDR3 length is 15 residues. From germline, CDR1 is SGHTA and CDR2 FQGNSA. This CDR3 reads CASSLVRDRGSEQYF. DNA of the CDR3: TGTGCCAGCAGCTTAGTTCGGGACAGGGGTTCCGAGCAGTACTTC.

Comment on this clone: The junction and the germline gene differ at one end; a read error may be behind it. The chain combines TRBV7-2 with TRBJ1-1; D gene ambiguous. The CDR3 spans 12 residues. Germline V gene lookup returns CDR1 SGHTA and CDR2 FQGNSA. The CDR3 loop reads CASSLSLNEASF. In DNA, the CDR3 is TGTGCCAGCAGCTTGTCACTCAATGAAGCTTCCTTT.

This clone was seen just once. V usage is TRBV19 and J usage is TRBJ2-6, with TRBD2 identical over 7 bases. Germline trimming cut 8 bases from V and 0 bases from J; bases unmatched to any gene: 7. The germline V gene has CDR1 LNHDA and CDR2 SQIVND (reference sequence). This CDR3 comprises 16 residues. The CDR3 reads CASGGRGSSGANVLTF. The CDR3 bases are TGTGCCAGTGGAGGGCGGGGGAGCTCTGGGGCCAACGTCCTGACTTTC.

This chain joins TRBV9 and TRBJ1-1; TRBD1 matches at 8 bases. This CDR3 is 15 amino acids long. Germline V gene sequence: CDR1 SGDLS, CDR2 YYNGEE. V was clipped by 0 bases and J by 3 bases; unmatched bases: 4. The CDR3 sequence: CASSVAAGGYTEAFF. CDR3 nucleotides: TGTGCCAGCAGCGTAGCGGCAGGGGGCTACACTGAAGCTTTCTTT.

This sequence joins TRBV6-5 and TRBJ1-5; tentatively, D is TRBD1 (6 bases). With 5 bases removed from V and 4 bases from J, the gap between germline ends came to 9 bases. The germline CDR1 and CDR2 sequences are MNHEY and SVGAGI. CDR3 length: 13 residues. CDR3 residues: CASSGDKNQPQHF. CDR3 nucleotide sequence: TGTGCCAGCAGTGGGGACAAAAATCAGCCCCAGCATTTT.

The gene calls are TRBV6-6 and TRBJ2-2; TRBD1 matches 7 bases. V shed 7 bases, J shed 4 bases, and the junction held 12 bases outside the gene matches. CDR3 length: 16 residues. Germline assignment: CDR1 MNHNY and CDR2 SVGAGI (reference sequence). DNA for the CDR3: TGTGCCAGCACCAACCGAAGGGGGCCGGTCACCGGGGAGCTGTTTTTT. It codes for CASTNRRGPVTGELFF.

V is TRBV12-5 and J is TRBJ1-1, with 7 bases lining up with TRBD1. CDR1 LGHNT and CDR2 FRNRAP come from the germline V gene. CDR3 length: 15 residues. V lost 5 bases to trimming and J lost 0 bases; unmatched junction nucleotides: 6. This CDR3 is CASGARGAVNTEAFF. Written as DNA, the CDR3 is TGTGCTAGTGGTGCCAGGGGGGCAGTGAACACTGAAGCTTTCTTT.